These 6 T cell receptor beta chains share one sample of origin, sequenced in a study of T-cell memory formation after mild COVID-19. TCRdb processed the 5' RACE reads anew with MiXCR; each CDR3 protein has one entry. The sample includes around 370,000 distinct CDR3 sequences, roughly 20% of them seen just once. Sequenced material: PBMCs or a T cell subset sorted from them (not recorded which). The receptors originated from an adult woman who had mild COVID-19 (a few samples of this study predate the infection). Cell type and time point are not known.

This sequence joins TRBV20-1 and TRBJ1-3; maybe TRBD1 (5 bases). V dropped 3 bases and J dropped 0 bases, with 12 bases sitting between them. The CDR3 covers 15 residues. Germline V gives CDR1 DFQATT, CDR2 SNEGSKA (reference sequence). The DNA for the CDR3 is TGCAGTGCTAGGTCGGGGGAGCTCTCTGGAAACACCATATATTTT. Protein sequence: CSARSGELSGNTIYF.

This clonotype has just a few counts. This chain joins TRBV6-6 and TRBJ2-2; D perhaps matches TRBD1 (5 bases). The CDR3 totals 13 residues. The V gene's germline CDR1 is MNHNY and CDR2 SVGAGI (reference sequence). The V and J ends lost 6 bases and 4 bases respectively, with 9 bases between them. CDR3 nucleotides: TGTGCCAGCAGCCGCGACAGCACCGGGGAGCTGTTTTTT. Its translation is CASSRDSTGELFF.

This sequence joins TRBV4-3 and TRBJ1-2, with D unclear. The CDR3 is made up of 15 amino acids. CDR1 and CDR2 (germline): LGHNA, YSLEER. The V end was cut by 4 bases, the J end by 2 bases, with 14 bases between. CDR3 nucleotide sequence: TGCGCCAGCAGCCCTTATTTTCCCAGCAACTATGGCTACACCTTC. It specifies CASSPYFPSNYGYTF.

V gene TRBV5-1 combines with J gene TRBJ2-1, with 7 bases that match TRBD2. CDR3 size: 16 residues. CDR1 and CDR2 (germline): SGHRS, YFSETQ. The V gene end was trimmed by 3 bases and the J gene end by 0 bases; junction bases not matched to a gene: 6. CDR3 nucleotides: TGCGCCAGCAGCTGGCCCAGCGGGACCTCCTACAATGAGCAGTTCTTC. Its translation is CASSWPSGTSYNEQFF.

J is TRBJ2-1 and V is TRBV6-6; 10 nucleotides align to TRBD2. The length of the CDR3 is 15 residues. Germline V CDR1 and CDR2: MNHNY, SVGAGI (reference sequence). V shed 2 bases and J 4 bases; nucleotides not matched to a gene: 2. CDR3 residues: CASSYTTSGYNEQFF. The DNA of the CDR3 is TGTGCCAGCAGTTACACGACTAGCGGGTACAATGAGCAGTTCTTC.

Only a few counts were recorded for this clonotype. The chain carries TRBV7-9 and TRBJ2-1; weak D call: TRBD2 (5 bases). Per the germline V gene, CDR1 is SEHNR and CDR2 is FQNEAQ (reference sequence). V lost 10 bases to trimming and J lost 8 bases, with 15 bases between them. The CDR3 sequence is 12 residues long. The CDR3 here is CATDIAWDEQFF. The CDR3 DNA reads TGTGCCACCGACATAGCGTGGGATGAGCAGTTCTTC.